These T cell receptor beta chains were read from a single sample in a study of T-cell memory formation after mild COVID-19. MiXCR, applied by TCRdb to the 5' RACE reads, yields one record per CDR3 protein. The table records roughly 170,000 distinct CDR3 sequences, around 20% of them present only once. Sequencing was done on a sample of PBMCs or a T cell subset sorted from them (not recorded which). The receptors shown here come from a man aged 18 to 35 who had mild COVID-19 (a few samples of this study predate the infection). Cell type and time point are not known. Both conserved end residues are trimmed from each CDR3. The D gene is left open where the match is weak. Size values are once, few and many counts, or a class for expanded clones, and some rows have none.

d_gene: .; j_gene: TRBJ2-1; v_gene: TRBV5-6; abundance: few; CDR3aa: ASSSRPVVGEQF
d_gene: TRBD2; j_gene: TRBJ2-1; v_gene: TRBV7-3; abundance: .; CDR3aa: ASSSPGAGGRWNEQF
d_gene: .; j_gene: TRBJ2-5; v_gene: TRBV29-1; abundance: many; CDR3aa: SSGWGETQY
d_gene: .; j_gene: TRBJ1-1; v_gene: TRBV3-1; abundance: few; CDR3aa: ASSQGRVIEAF
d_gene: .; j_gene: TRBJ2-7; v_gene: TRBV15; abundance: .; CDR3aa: ATSRAEGDVYEQY
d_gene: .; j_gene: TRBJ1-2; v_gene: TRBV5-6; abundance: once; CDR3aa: ASERRDYGYT
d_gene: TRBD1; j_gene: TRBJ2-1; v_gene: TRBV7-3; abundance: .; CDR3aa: ASSLLAGGSYNEQF
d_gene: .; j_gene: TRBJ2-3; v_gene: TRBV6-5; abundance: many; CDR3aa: ASSPTADTQY
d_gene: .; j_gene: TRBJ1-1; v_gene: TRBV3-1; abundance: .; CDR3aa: ASSQVYGGNTEAF
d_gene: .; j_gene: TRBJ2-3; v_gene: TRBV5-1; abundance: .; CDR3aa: ASKISSTDTQY
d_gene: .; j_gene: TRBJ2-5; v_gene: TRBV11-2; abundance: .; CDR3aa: ASSLNARGETQY
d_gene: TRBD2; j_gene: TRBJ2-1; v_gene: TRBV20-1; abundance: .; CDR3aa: SAGKGSGQYNEQF
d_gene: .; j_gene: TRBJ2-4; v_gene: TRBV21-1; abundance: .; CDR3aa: ASSKGQGDKNIQY
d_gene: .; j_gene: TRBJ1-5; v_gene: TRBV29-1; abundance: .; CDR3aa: SVGGEDQPQH
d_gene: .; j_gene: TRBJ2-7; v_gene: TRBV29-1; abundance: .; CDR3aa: SGLQGLGYEQY
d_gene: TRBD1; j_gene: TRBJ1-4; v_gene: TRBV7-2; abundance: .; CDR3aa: ASSSRTGSSEKLF
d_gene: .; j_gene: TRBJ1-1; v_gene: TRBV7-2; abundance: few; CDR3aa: ASSLRPGSTEAF
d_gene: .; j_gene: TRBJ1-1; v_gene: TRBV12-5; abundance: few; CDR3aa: ASGFGPEGNTEAF
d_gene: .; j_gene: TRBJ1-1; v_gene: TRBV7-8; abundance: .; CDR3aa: ASSPHRVANTEAF
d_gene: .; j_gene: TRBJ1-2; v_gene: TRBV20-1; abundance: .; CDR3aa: SARTGYGYT
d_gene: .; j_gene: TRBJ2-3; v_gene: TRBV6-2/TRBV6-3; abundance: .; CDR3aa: ASSYSTAKETSDTQY
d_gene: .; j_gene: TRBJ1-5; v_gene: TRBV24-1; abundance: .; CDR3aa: ATSDSGGSGGNQPQH
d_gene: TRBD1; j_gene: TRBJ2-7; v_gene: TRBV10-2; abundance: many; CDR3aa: ATRKAGQGSYEQY
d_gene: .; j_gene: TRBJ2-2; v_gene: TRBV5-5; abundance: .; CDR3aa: ASSPGTPNTGELF
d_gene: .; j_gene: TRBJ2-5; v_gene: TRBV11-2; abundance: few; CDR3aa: ASAGQETQY
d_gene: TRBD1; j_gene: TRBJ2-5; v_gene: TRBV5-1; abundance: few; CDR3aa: ASSSQGAETQY
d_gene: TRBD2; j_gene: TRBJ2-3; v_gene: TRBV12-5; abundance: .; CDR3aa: ASGLVLGGTDTQY
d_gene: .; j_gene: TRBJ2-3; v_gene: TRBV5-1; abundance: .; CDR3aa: ASRTRPTADTQY
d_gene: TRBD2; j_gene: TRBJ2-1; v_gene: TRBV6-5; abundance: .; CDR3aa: ASSYSPSGYNEQF
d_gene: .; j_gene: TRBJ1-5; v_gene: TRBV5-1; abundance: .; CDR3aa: ASSFLGPQPQH
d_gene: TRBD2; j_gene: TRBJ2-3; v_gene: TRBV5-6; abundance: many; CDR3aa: ASSLLAGSTDTQY
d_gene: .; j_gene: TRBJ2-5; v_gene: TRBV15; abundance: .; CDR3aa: ATSRDEETQY
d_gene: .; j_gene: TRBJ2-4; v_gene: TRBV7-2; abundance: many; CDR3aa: ASSSRVANIQY
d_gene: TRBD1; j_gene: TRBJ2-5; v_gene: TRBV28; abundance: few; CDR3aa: ASSLWGQQETQY
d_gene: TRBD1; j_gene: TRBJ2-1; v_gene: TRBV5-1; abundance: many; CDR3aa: ASSLDRVNEQF
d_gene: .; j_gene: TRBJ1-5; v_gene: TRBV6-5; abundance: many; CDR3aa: ASSHPDQPQH
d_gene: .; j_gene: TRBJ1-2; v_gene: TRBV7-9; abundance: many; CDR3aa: ASSLRGDGYT
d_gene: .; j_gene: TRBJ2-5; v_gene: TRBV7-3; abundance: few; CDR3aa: ASSFRGGPARETQY
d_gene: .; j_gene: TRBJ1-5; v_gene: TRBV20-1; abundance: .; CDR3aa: SAITGNSNQPQH
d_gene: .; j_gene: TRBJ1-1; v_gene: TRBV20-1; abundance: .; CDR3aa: SAREGSLNTEAF
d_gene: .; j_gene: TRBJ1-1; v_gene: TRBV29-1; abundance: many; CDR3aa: SVELILHTEAF
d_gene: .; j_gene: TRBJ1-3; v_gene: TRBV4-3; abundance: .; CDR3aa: ASSQYPQGQGNTIY
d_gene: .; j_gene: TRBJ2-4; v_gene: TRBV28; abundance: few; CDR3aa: ASSFRSFMGKNIQY
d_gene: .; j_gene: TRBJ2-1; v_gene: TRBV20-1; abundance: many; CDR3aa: SASEGRKGSRYNEQF